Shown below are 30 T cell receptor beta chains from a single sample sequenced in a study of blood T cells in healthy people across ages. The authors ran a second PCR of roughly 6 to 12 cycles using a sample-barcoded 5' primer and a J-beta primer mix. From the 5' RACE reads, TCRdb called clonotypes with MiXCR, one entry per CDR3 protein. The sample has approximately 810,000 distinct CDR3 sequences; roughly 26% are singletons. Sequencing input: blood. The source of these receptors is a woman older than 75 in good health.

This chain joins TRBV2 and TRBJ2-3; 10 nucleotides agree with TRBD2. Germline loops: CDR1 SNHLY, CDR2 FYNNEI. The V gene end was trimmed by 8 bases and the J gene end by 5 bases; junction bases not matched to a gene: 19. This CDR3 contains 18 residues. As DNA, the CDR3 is TGTGCCAGCGCTGGGGGGAGTTTAGCGGGGGGAGGGGGAGATACGCAGTATTTT. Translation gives CASAGGSLAGGGGDTQYF. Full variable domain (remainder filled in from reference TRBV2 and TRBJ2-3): EPEVTQTPSHQVTQMGQEVILRCVPISNHLYFYWYRQILGQKVEFLVSFYNNEISEKSEIFDDQFSVERPDGSNFTLKIRSTKLEDSAMYFCASAGGSLAGGGGDTQYFGPGTRLTVL.

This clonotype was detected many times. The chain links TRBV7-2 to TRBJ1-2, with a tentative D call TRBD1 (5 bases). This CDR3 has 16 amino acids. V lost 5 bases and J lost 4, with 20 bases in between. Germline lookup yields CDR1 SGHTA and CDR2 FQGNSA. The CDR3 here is CASSLRDGALGYGYTF. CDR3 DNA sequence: TGTGCCAGCAGCCTACGGGACGGGGCCCTTGGCTATGGCTACACCTTC.

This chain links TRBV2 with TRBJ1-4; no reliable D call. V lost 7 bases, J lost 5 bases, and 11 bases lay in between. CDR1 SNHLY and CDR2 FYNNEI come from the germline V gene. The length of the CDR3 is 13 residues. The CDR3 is CASKTVKNEKLFF. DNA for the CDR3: TGTGCCAGCAAGACGGTTAAAAATGAAAAACTGTTTTTT.

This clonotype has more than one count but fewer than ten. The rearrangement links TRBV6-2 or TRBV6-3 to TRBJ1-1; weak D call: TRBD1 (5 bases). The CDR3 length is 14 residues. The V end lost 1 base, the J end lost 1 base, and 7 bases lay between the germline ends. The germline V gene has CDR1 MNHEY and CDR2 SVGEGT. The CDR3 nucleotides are TGTGCCAGCAGTTACTGGGGGTGGAACACTGAAGCTTTCTTT. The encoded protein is CASSYWGWNTEAFF.

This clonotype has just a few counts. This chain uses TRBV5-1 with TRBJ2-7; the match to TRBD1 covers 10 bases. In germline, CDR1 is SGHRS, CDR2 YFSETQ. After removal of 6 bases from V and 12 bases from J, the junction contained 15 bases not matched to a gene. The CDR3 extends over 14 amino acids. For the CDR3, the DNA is TGCGCCAGCACCCTGACAGGGGGCGAAGGTGTTCTGTACTTC. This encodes CASTLTGGEGVLYF.

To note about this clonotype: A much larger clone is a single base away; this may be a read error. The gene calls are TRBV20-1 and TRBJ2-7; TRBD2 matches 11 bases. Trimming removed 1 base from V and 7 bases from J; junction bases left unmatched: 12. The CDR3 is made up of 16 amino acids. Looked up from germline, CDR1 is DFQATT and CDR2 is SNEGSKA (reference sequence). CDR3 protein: CSARVGSGGADNEQYF. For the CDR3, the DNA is TGCAGTGCTAGAGTAGGTAGCGGGGGGGCCGATAATGAGCAGTACTTC.

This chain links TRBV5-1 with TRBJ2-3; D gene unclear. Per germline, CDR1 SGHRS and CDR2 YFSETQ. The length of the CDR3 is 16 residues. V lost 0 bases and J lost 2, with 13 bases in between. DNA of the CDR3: TGCGCCAGCAGCTTGGTATCTGGGATCGACACAGATACGCAGTATTTT. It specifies CASSLVSGIDTDTQYF.

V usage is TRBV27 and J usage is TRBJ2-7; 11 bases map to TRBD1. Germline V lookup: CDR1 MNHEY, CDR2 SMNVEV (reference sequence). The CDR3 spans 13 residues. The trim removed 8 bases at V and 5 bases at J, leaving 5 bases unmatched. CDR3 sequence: CASGRTGGDEQYF. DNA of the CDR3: TGTGCCAGCGGACGGACAGGGGGCGACGAGCAGTACTTC.

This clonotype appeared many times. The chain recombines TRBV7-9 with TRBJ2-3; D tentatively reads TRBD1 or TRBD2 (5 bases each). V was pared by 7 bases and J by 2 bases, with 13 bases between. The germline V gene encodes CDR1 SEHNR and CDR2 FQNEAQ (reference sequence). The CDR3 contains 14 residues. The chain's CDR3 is CASTSVGDTDTQYF. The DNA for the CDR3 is TGTGCCAGCACCTCAGTGGGGGACACAGATACGCAGTATTTT.

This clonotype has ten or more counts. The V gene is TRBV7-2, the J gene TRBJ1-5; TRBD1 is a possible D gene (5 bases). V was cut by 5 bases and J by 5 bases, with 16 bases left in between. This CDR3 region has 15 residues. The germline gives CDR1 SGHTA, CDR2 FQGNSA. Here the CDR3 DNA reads TGTGCCAGCAGCCCTTCTCGGGGCGGATATCAGCCCCAGCATTTT. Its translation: CASSPSRGGYQPQHF.

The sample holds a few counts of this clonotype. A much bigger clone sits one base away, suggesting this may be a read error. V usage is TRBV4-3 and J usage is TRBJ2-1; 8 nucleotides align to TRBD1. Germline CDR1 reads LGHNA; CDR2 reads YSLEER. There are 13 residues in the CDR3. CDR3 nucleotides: TGCACCAGCACGGACAGGGCAGAGAATGAGCAGTTCTTC. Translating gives CTSTDRAENEQFF.

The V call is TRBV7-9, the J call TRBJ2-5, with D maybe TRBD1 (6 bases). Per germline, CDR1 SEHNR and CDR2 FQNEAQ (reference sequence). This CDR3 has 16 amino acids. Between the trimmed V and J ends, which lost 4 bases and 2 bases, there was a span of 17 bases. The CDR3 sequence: CASSSLKTGSQETQYF. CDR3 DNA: TGTGCCAGCAGCTCCCTAAAGACAGGTTCTCAAGAGACCCAGTACTTC.

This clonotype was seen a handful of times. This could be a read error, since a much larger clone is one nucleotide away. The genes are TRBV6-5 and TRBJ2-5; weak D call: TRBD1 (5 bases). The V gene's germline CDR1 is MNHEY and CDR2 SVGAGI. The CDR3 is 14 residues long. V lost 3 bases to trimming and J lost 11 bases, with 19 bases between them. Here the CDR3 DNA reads TGTGCCAGCAGTTATAGGGGAACACCCAATGAGCAGTACTTC. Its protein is CASSYRGTPNEQYF.

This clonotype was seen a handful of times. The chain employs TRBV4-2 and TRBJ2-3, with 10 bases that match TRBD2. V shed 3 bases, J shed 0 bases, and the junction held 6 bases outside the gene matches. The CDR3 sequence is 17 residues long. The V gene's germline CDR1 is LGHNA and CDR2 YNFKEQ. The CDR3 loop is CASSHHGLADSTDTQYF. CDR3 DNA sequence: TGTGCCAGCAGCCATCACGGACTAGCGGATAGCACAGATACGCAGTATTTT.

The CDR3 DNA follows: TGTGCCAGCAGTTACGCAAATGGCAGGGGGCTCGGTCAGCCCCAGCATTTT. Translation: CASSYANGRGLGQPQHF. The rearrangement joins TRBV6-2 or TRBV6-3 to TRBJ1-5; 8 bases map to TRBD1. Germline V gene sequence: CDR1 MNHEY, CDR2 SVGEGT. V lost 2 bases, J lost 6 bases, and 12 bases stayed unmatched. The CDR3 runs 17 residues.

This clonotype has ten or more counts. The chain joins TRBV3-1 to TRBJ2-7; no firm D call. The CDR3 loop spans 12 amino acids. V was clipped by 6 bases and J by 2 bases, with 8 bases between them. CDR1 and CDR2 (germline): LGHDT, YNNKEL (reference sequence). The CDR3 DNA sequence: TGTGCCAGCAGTGCGTATACCTACGAGCAGTACTTC. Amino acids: CASSAYTYEQYF.

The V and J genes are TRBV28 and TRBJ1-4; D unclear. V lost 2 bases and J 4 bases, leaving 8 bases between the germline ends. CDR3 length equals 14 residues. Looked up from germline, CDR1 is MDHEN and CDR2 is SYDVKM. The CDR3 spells CASSLGVRNEKLFF. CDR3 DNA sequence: TGTGCCAGCAGTTTAGGGGTCCGTAATGAAAAACTGTTTTTT. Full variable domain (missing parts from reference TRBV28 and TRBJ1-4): DVKVTQSSRYLVKRTGEKVFLECVQDMDHENMFWYRQDPGLGLRLIYFSYDVKMKEKGDIPEGYSVSREKKERFSLILESASTNQTSMYLCASSLGVRNEKLFFGSGTQLSVL.

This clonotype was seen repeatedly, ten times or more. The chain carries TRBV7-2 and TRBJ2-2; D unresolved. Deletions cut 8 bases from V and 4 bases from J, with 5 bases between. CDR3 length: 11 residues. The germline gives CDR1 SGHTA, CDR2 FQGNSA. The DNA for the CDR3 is TGTGCCAGCGGTAGCACCGGGGAGCTGTTTTTT. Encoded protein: CASGSTGELFF.

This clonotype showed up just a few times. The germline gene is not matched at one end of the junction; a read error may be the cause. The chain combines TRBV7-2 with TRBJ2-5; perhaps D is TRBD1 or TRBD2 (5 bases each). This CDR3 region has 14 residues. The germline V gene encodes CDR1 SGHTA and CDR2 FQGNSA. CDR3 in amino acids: CASSLVGAPETRYF. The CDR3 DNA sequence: TGTGCCAGCAGCTTAGTCGGGGCCCCAGAGACCCGGTACTTC.

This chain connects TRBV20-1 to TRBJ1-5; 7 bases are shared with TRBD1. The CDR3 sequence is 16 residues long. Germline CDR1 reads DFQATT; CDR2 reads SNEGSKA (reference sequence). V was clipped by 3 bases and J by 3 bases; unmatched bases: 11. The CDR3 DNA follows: TGCAGTGCTAGCGTGGCCAGGGGGAAGAACAATCAGCCCCAGCATTTT. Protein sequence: CSASVARGKNNQPQHF.

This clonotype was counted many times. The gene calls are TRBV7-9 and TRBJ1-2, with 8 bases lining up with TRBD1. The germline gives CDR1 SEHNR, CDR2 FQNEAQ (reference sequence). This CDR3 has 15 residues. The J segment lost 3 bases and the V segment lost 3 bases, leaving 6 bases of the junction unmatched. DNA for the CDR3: TGTGCCAGCAGCTTCCGGGACAGGCCTTACTATGGCTACACCTTC. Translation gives CASSFRDRPYYGYTF.

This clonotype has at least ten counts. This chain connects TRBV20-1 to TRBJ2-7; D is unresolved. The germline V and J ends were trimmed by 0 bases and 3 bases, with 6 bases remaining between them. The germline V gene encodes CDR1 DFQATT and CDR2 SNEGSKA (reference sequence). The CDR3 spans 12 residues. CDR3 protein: CSARESVYEQYF. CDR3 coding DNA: TGCAGTGCTAGAGAAAGTGTCTACGAGCAGTACTTC.

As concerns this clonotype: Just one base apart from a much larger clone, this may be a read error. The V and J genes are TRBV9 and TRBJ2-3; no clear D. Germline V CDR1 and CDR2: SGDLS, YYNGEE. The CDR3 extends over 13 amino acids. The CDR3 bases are TGTGCCATCAGCGAGAGAATCACAGATACGCAGTATTTT. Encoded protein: CAISERITDTQYF. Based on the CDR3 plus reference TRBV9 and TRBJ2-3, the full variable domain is DSGVTQTPKHLITATGQRVTLRCSPRSGDLSVYWYQQSLDQGLQFLIQYYNGEERAKGNILERFSAQQFPDLHSELNLSSLELGDSALYFCAISERITDTQYFGPGTRLTVL.

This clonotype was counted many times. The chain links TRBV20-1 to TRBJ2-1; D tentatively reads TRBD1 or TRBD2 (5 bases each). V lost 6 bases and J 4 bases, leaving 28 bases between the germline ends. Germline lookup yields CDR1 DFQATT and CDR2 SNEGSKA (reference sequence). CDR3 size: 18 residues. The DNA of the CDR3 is TGCAGTGCCGCCGGGACCACTCTTCTTCGTCGACCTTACAATGAGCAGTTCTTC. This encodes CSAAGTTLLRRPYNEQFF.

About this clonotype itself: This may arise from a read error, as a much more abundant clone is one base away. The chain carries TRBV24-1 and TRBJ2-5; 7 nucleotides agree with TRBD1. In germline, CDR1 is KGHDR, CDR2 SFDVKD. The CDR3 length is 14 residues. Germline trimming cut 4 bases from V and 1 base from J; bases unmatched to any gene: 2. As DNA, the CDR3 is TGTGCCACCAGTGAGGACAGGATCCAAGAGACCCAGTACTTC. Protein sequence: CATSEDRIQETQYF.

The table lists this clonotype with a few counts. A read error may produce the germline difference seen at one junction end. Written as DNA, the CDR3 is TGTGCCAGCAGCGTAGACAGCGACCCGAACACTAAAGCTTTCTTT. It encodes CASSVDSDPNTKAFF. V is TRBV9 and J is TRBJ1-1, with D unclear. The CDR3 length is 15 residues. The V gene's germline CDR1 is SGDLS and CDR2 YYNGEE.

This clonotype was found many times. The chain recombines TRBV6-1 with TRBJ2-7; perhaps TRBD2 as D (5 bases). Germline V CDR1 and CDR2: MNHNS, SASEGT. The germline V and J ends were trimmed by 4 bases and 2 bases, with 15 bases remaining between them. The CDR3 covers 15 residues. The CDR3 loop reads CASSVFKSGPYEQYF. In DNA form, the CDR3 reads TGTGCCAGCAGTGTTTTCAAAAGCGGCCCCTACGAGCAGTACTTC.

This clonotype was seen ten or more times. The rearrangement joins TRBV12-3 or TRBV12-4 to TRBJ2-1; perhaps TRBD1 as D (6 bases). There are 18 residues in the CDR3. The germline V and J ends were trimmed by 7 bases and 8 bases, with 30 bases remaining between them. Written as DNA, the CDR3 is TGTGCCAGCACCACACCAAAGGGGGTTGAAGGCCACAAATATGAGCAGTTCTTC. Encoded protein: CASTTPKGVEGHKYEQFF.

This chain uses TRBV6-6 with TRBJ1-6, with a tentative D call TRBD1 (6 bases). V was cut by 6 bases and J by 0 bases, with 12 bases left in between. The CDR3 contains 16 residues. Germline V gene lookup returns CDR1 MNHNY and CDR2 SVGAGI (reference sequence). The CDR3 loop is CASRPQGSSYNSPLHF. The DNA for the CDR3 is TGTGCCAGCAGGCCACAGGGAAGCTCCTATAATTCACCCCTCCACTTT.

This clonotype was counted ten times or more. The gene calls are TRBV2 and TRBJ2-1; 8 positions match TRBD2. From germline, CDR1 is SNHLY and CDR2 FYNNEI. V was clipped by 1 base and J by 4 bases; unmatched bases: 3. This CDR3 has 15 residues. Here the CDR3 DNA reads TGTGCCAGCAGTGAAGGAACTAGCGGATACAATGAGCAGTTCTTC. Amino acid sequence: CASSEGTSGYNEQFF.